Reported below is one T cell receptor beta chain. This CDR3 is built from 15 residues. Trimming stripped 7 bases from V and 4 bases from J, with 17 bases between. Germline loops: CDR1 LGHDT, CDR2 YNNKEL (reference sequence). The sample is drawn from a study of control samples from healthy donors and cancer patients. Using immunoSEQ multiplex PCR, the repertoire was profiled, and TCRdb retains in-frame clones only, with some absent. The profile covers roughly 220,000 clones, with around 94% appearing a single time and roughly 1.6% taken by the ten largest. The specimen sequenced was blood. The V gene is TRBV3-1 (or the pseudogene TRBV3-2), the J gene TRBJ2-1; D could derive from TRBD1 or TRBD2 (5 bases each). This sequence originates from a man aged 45 to 65 in good health. The CDR3 loop is CASTPRDVAYNEQFF. DNA for the CDR3: TGTGCCAGCACCCCCCGGGACGTGGCGTACAATGAGCAGTTCTTC.